These 26 T cell receptor beta chains originate from one sample sequenced in a study of blood T cell repertoires in COVID-19 (dated by TCRdb to 2019 to 2021). Library construction relied on the immunoSEQ multiplex PCR assay. Drawn from immuneACCESS, this table holds only the in-frame rearrangements with V and J called that TCRdb kept. Clones are partly lost; checked studies trace under half to an unresolved V gene and leave the rest unexplained. The sample table holds approximately 130,000 clones, of which around four fifths were seen once. Jointly, the top ten make up just under 25% of the sample. Sequencing input: peripheral blood. The receptors stem from a human donor in a cohort sampled during active COVID-19.

The chain combines TRBV18 with TRBJ1-5; the D gene is possibly TRBD1 (6 bases). The CDR3 spans 15 residues. Germline CDR1 is KGHSH and CDR2 is LQKENI. V dropped 2 bases and J dropped 3 bases, with 11 bases sitting between them. In DNA, the CDR3 is TGTGCCAGCTCACCAGACAGGTTGCCCAATCAGCCCCAGCATTTT. Translated: CASSPDRLPNQPQHF.

The rearrangement uses TRBV7-2 and TRBJ1-1; possibly TRBD1 for D (6 bases). CDR1 is SGHTA, CDR2 FQGNSA, per germline. The germline V and J ends were trimmed by 3 bases and 0 bases, with 17 bases remaining between them. The CDR3 runs to 17 residues. CDR3 nucleotide sequence: TGTGCCAGCAGCTTCTCCGGGACATTAGCGATGAACACTGAAGCTTTCTTT. Translation: CASSFSGTLAMNTEAFF.

The chain employs TRBV7-2 and TRBJ2-4; 7 positions agree with TRBD1. Germline V gives CDR1 SGHTA, CDR2 FQGNSA. This CDR3 contains 14 residues. Unmatched junction bases numbered 8, after V lost 5 bases and J lost 7 bases. The CDR3 here is CASSPTGFGNIQYF. For the CDR3, the DNA is TGTGCCAGCAGCCCGACAGGGTTTGGCAACATTCAGTACTTC. Together with reference TRBV7-2 and TRBJ2-4, the CDR3 gives the full variable domain: GAGVSQSPSNKVTEKGKDVELRCDPISGHTALYWYRQSLGQGLEFLIYFQGNSAPDKSGLPSDRFSAERTGGSVSTLTIQRTQQEDSAVYLCASSPTGFGNIQYFGAGTRLSVL.

The chain joins TRBV5-5 to TRBJ1-2; a possible D gene is TRBD1 (6 bases). The germline gives CDR1 SGHKS, CDR2 YYEKEE (reference sequence). V lost 2 bases, J lost 3 bases, and 11 bases lay in between. The CDR3 has 14 residues. The CDR3 protein is CASSFTGLDYGYTF. For the CDR3, the DNA is TGTGCCAGCAGCTTCACAGGGTTAGACTATGGCTACACCTTC. The full variable domain, completed using reference TRBV5-5 and TRBJ1-2, is DAGVTQSPTHLIKTRGQQVTLRCSPISGHKSVSWYQQVLGQGPQFIFQYYEKEERGRGNFPDRFSARQFPNYSSELNVNALLLGDSALYLCASSFTGLDYGYTFGSGTRLTVV.

This clone turned up a few times. This rearrangement joins TRBV5-1 to TRBJ2-2, with 9 bases matching TRBD1. CDR1 and CDR2 (germline): SGHRS, YFSETQ. With V trimmed by 4 bases and J by 4 bases, 8 bases remained unmatched. The CDR3 contains 16 residues. The CDR3 bases are TGCGCCAGCAGCCCGTCGACAGGGGGAACCACCGGGGAGCTGTTTTTT. It yields the protein CASSPSTGGTTGELFF.

This chain links TRBV10-1 with TRBJ2-3, with D possibly being TRBD2 (5 bases). The CDR3 length is 18 residues. Trimming removed 2 bases at V and 4 bases at J, with 22 bases between. Germline CDR1 is WNHNN and CDR2 is SYGVQD (reference sequence). The CDR3 DNA is TGCGCCAGCAGTGAGAGTTCTGCGCGGGTGGCGGTCGCAGATACGCAGTATTTT. Protein sequence: CASSESSARVAVADTQYF.

This sequence joins TRBV29-1 and TRBJ2-5; D call uncertain. The germline CDR1 and CDR2 sequences are SQVTM and ANQGSEA. The ends were cut back, 5 bases at V and 3 bases at J, with 4 bases in the middle. There are 10 residues in the CDR3. In nucleotides, the CDR3 is TGCAGCGTTCGAGAAGAGACCCAGTACTTC. The encoded protein is CSVREETQYF. Variable domain in full (rest from reference TRBV29-1 and TRBJ2-5): SAVISQKPSRDICQRGTSLTIQCQVDSQVTMMFWYRQQPGQSLTLIATANQGSEATYESGFVIDKFPISRPNLTFSTLTVSNMSPEDSSIYLCSVREETQYFGPGTRLLVL.

In DNA form, the CDR3 reads TGTGCCAGCAGTCCCCGGGGAACAACTAATGAAAAACTGTTTTTT. Translating gives CASSPRGTTNEKLFF. The rearrangement links TRBV6-5 to TRBJ1-4; D unresolved. Trimming removed 5 bases from V and 0 bases from J, with 10 bases in between. CDR1 is MNHEY, CDR2 SVGAGI, per germline. The CDR3 runs 15 residues.

This clone was seen just once. V usage is TRBV6-2 or TRBV6-3 and J usage is TRBJ1-1; perhaps TRBD1 as D (6 bases). The CDR3 has 17 residues. The germline V gene has CDR1 MNHEY and CDR2 SVGEGT. With 2 bases removed from V and 1 base from J, the gap between germline ends came to 17 bases. The CDR3 DNA is TGTGCCAGCAGTTACGGGGGCCAGGGAGCTTGGAACACTGAAGCTTTCTTT. Translation gives CASSYGGQGAWNTEAFF.

V is TRBV7-9 and J is TRBJ2-3; 8 bases line up with TRBD2. This CDR3 is 15 amino acids long. V dropped 4 bases and J dropped 2; count of bases not matched to a gene: 5. Germline V lookup: CDR1 SEHNR, CDR2 FQNEAQ (reference sequence). The CDR3 here is CASSSEAGVTDTQYF. For the CDR3, the DNA is TGTGCCAGCAGCTCGGAAGCGGGAGTCACAGATACGCAGTATTTT.

V is TRBV28 and J is TRBJ1-2; no clear D. This CDR3 is built from 15 residues. V lost 1 base and J lost 4, with 13 bases in between. CDR1 and CDR2 from the germline V gene are MDHEN and SYDVKM. The CDR3 reads CASSLLSRSIYGYTF. CDR3 sequence (DNA): TGTGCCAGCAGTTTATTATCTAGATCGATCTATGGCTACACCTTC.

The CDR3 DNA sequence: TGTGCCAGTAGTATAGATCGGCGGGAGGTTCTCAATGAGCAGTTCTTC. Translated: CASSIDRREVLNEQFF. The V gene is TRBV19, the J gene TRBJ2-1; TRBD2 aligns across 8 bases. The CDR3 is made up of 16 amino acids. Germline CDR1 reads LNHDA; CDR2 reads SQIVND (reference sequence). V gave up 0 bases and J gave up 6 bases; unmatched junction bases: 7. Together with reference TRBV19 and TRBJ2-1, the CDR3 gives the full variable domain: DGGITQSPKYLFRKEGQNVTLSCEQNLNHDAMYWYRQDPGQGLRLIYYSQIVNDFQKGDIAEGYSVSREKKESFPLTVTSAQKNPTAFYLCASSIDRREVLNEQFFGPGTRLTVL.

The chain is built from TRBV3-1 (or the pseudogene TRBV3-2) and TRBJ2-4, with TRBD2 as a possible D gene (6 bases). The CDR3 extends over 17 amino acids. Germline CDR1 is LGHDT and CDR2 is YNNKEL (reference sequence). Trimming shortened V by 1 base and J by 2 bases, and 15 bases separated the two germline ends. CDR3 DNA sequence: TGTGCCAGCAGCCAAGTCGCCGGGGGTACAACCAAAAACATTCAGTACTTC. Its translation is CASSQVAGGTTKNIQYF.

The chain joins TRBV7-2 to TRBJ2-2, with 12 bases lining up with TRBD2. Germline V gene data show CDR1 as SGHTA and CDR2 as FQGNSA. CDR3 length: 17 residues. The trim removed 4 bases at V and 6 bases at J, leaving 9 bases unmatched. CDR3 region: CASSSPLAGGRSGELFF. CDR3 nucleotide sequence: TGTGCCAGCAGCTCGCCCCTAGCGGGAGGGCGATCCGGGGAGCTGTTTTTT.

This chain links TRBV5-8 with TRBJ1-4; 9 nucleotides match TRBD1. V trimming: 1 base; J trimming: 3 bases; junction bases outside the gene matches: 4. This CDR3 region has 16 residues. Per the germline V gene, CDR1 is SGHTS and CDR2 is YDEGEE. The chain's CDR3 is CASSLKQGASNEKLFF. The DNA for the CDR3 is TGTGCCAGCAGCTTGAAACAGGGGGCTTCTAATGAAAAACTGTTTTTT.

The count of this clone is one. The chain couples TRBV2 to TRBJ1-1, with 10 bases identical to TRBD1. The V gene end was trimmed by 6 bases and the J gene end by 3 bases; junction bases not matched to a gene: 7. Germline-derived CDR1 and CDR2 are SNHLY and FYNNEI. The CDR3 runs to 15 residues. The CDR3 region has the DNA TGTGCCAGCAGGGGATTAGGGACAGGGGACACTGAAGCTTTCTTT. Amino acids: CASRGLGTGDTEAFF.

The V and J genes are TRBV6-1 and TRBJ1-4; TRBD1 matches 9 bases. The length of the CDR3 is 15 residues. After removal of 3 bases from V and 5 bases from J, the junction contained 4 bases not matched to a gene. Germline lookup yields CDR1 MNHNS and CDR2 SASEGT. The CDR3 spells CASSDPGTGNEKLFF. In nucleotides, the CDR3 is TGTGCCAGCAGTGACCCCGGGACAGGGAATGAAAAACTGTTTTTT.

This chain links TRBV29-1 with TRBJ2-3; 9 positions agree with TRBD2. After removal of 4 bases from V and 4 bases from J, the junction contained 9 bases not matched to a gene. This CDR3 is 15 amino acids long. CDR1 and CDR2 (germline): SQVTM, ANQGSEA. CDR3 sequence: CSVVLREGGSDTQYF. In DNA form, the CDR3 reads TGCAGCGTTGTATTGCGGGAGGGCGGGTCAGATACGCAGTATTTT.

This clone was recorded a few times. The rearrangement joins TRBV5-8 to TRBJ1-4, with D possibly TRBD1 on 6 matching bases. The germline gives CDR1 SGHTS, CDR2 YDEGEE. V gave up 4 bases and J gave up 4 bases, with 20 bases separating them. The CDR3 loop spans 17 amino acids. The CDR3 reads CASSQNYRASVNEKLFF. CDR3 DNA: TGTGCCAGCAGCCAGAATTACAGGGCGAGCGTTAATGAAAAACTGTTTTTT.

The chain recombines TRBV5-1 with TRBJ2-7, with 15 bases aligning to TRBD2. Germline trimming cut 4 bases from V and 2 bases from J; bases unmatched to any gene: 10. CDR1 and CDR2 from the germline V gene are SGHRS and YFSETQ. CDR3 length: 18 amino acids. CDR3 sequence: CASSLGLAGGYLPYEQYF. In DNA form, the CDR3 reads TGCGCCAGCAGCCTGGGACTAGCGGGAGGATACTTACCCTACGAGCAGTACTTC. The complete variable domain, with remaining parts taken from reference TRBV5-1 and TRBJ2-7, reads KAGVTQTPRYLIKTRGQQVTLSCSPISGHRSVSWYQQTPGQGLQFLFEYFSETQRNKGNFPGRFSGRQFSNSRSEMNVSTLELGDSALYLCASSLGLAGGYLPYEQYFGPGTRLTVT.

The chain carries TRBV5-1 and TRBJ2-2, with 7 bases matching TRBD2. Germline lookup yields CDR1 SGHRS and CDR2 YFSETQ. J gave up 7 bases and V 3 bases, and 9 bases lay outside the gene matches. The CDR3 is made up of 15 amino acids. The CDR3 sequence: CASSSGGGSGGELFF. CDR3 bases: TGCGCCAGCAGCTCCGGCGGCGGGAGTGGCGGGGAGCTGTTTTTT.

The chain couples TRBV5-1 to TRBJ2-7, with 9 positions matching TRBD2. CDR3 length: 17 residues. With V trimmed by 0 bases and J by 0 bases, 7 bases remained unmatched. CDR1 is SGHRS and CDR2 is YFSETQ in the germline V gene. CDR3 nucleotide sequence: TGCGCCAGCAGCTTGGCCGATAGACTAGCGGTCTCCTACGAGCAGTACTTC. As protein: CASSLADRLAVSYEQYF.

J is TRBJ2-1 and V is TRBV28; TRBD1 is a possible D gene (5 bases). CDR3 length: 14 residues. V lost 7 bases and J 8 bases, leaving 18 bases between the germline ends. The germline gives CDR1 MDHEN, CDR2 SYDVKM. DNA of the CDR3: TGTGCCAGCATCGCCGGATGGGGCCGCGATGAGCAGTTCTTC. Its translation is CASIAGWGRDEQFF.

The chain has TRBV28 and TRBJ1-2; 11 bases are shared with TRBD1. Germline-derived CDR1 and CDR2 are MDHEN and SYDVKM. V dropped 8 bases and J dropped 8; count of bases not matched to a gene: 10. The CDR3 has 14 residues. The CDR3, as DNA: TGTGCCAGCGTCTCCGGACAGGGGGCGGGAGGCTACACCTTC. Translated: CASVSGQGAGGYTF.

The chain uses TRBV6-6 and TRBJ1-1, with TRBD1 identical over 10 bases. The CDR3 sequence is 12 residues long. The ends lost 5 bases at V and 11 bases at J; junction bases unmatched: 5. Germline V gene data show CDR1 as MNHNY and CDR2 as SVGAGI (reference sequence). CDR3 protein: CASSKTGGAAFF. In nucleotides, the CDR3 is TGTGCCAGCAGTAAGACAGGGGGCGCCGCTTTCTTT.

This clone was observed a few times. The chain carries TRBV28 and TRBJ2-1; possibly TRBD2 for D (5 bases). V gave up 0 bases and J gave up 0 bases, with 9 bases separating them. From germline, CDR1 is MDHEN and CDR2 SYDVKM. This CDR3 contains 16 residues. CDR3 in amino acids: CASSLWGSRSYNEQFF. The CDR3, as DNA: TGTGCCAGCAGTTTATGGGGGAGCCGCTCCTACAATGAGCAGTTCTTC.